Listed below are T cell receptor beta chains from one sample, sequenced in a study of shared clonotypes between healthy human individuals. Assay used: immunoSEQ multiplex PCR; TCRdb lists only in-frame clones, some missing. The sample consists of a few million clones, around 90% of them appearing once. Sequenced: naive CD4+ T cells from PBMCs. These receptors originate from a young man in good health. Some clones in this sample may be carry-over from other donors' samples. CDR3s include the opening cysteine and the closing phenylalanine or tryptophan. Each record gives: clone size, D gene, V gene, J gene, CDR3 protein. A D gene is named only where the DNA matches it firmly. Not every row has a clone size; where given, it reads once, few, many or a size class.

-,-,TRBV5-5,TRBJ1-1,CASSLGRVNTEAFF
-,-,TRBV18,TRBJ1-1,CASSPSHTEAFF
-,-,TRBV2,TRBJ2-5,CASSETTYSETQYF
few,TRBD1,TRBV6-6,TRBJ2-3,CASSPPEGGGTDTQYF
-,TRBD1,TRBV5-1,TRBJ2-5,CASSLEAPGSGGETQYF
-,-,TRBV28,TRBJ2-5,CASSLRGARETQYF
-,-,TRBV27,TRBJ1-5,CASSSRGWGNQPQHF
-,TRBD2,TRBV2,TRBJ2-3,CASRTGLPTDTQYF
-,-,TRBV19,TRBJ2-6,CASISGAGANVLTF
once,-,TRBV19,TRBJ2-7,CASSIFGQAPYEQYF
-,-,TRBV18,TRBJ1-4,CASSGLRRGLNEKLFF
-,-,TRBV27,TRBJ1-4,CASSFSRTQGKLFF
once,-,TRBV10-3,TRBJ1-2,CAISESRDGNYGYTF
-,-,TRBV15,TRBJ1-1,CATSRRGAGEAFF
-,-,TRBV5-1,TRBJ2-1,CASSLPTSGQNNEQFF
-,-,TRBV18,TRBJ1-2,CASSSTTVRGYTF
-,TRBD1,TRBV28,TRBJ1-4,CASRQGSTNEKLFF
-,TRBD1,TRBV9,TRBJ2-7,CASSGGQDYEQYF
-,TRBD1,TRBV30,TRBJ2-3,CAWSGLTGANTDTQYF
-,-,TRBV30,TRBJ2-5,CAWIAGWGQETQYF
-,-,TRBV7-8,TRBJ2-7,CASSPMVYEQYF
-,TRBD1,TRBV5-1,TRBJ2-5,CASSSGTAQETQYF
-,TRBD1,TRBV5-1,TRBJ2-5,CASSFILTGEETQYF
-,TRBD1,TRBV7-3,TRBJ1-2,CASSLMPRGQGSGYTF
-,TRBD2,TRBV30,TRBJ2-1,CAWRETSVSSYNEQFF
-,TRBD2,TRBV5-1,TRBJ2-3,CASSTWGGDTQYF
-,TRBD2,TRBV5-1,TRBJ2-1,CASSTGIAGAYNEQFF
-,TRBD1,TRBV9,TRBJ1-4,CASSGPLRDSDEKLFF
-,-,TRBV4-1,TRBJ2-2,CASSQDQLVAGELFF
-,-,TRBV5-1,TRBJ2-1,CASSLEGTSYNEQFF
-,-,TRBV2,TRBJ2-1,CASSELATTNEQFF
-,-,TRBV28,TRBJ1-5,CASSLFGGRPQHF
-,-,TRBV11-3,TRBJ2-2,CASSLEVGVTGELFF
-,-,TRBV19,TRBJ2-1,CASSTDRLSYNEQFF
-,-,TRBV4-1,TRBJ1-1,CASSQALRRVLNTEAFF
-,TRBD2,TRBV2,TRBJ2-3,CATSGLEDTDTQYF
-,-,TRBV5-4,TRBJ2-5,CASSLGYNRAQETQYF
once,-,TRBV5-1,TRBJ1-2,CASSSDTYYGYTF
-,TRBD2,TRBV7-7,TRBJ2-1,CASSSRIAGGPGGEQFF
-,TRBD1,TRBV7-2,TRBJ2-5,CASSLSGGPETQYF
-,-,TRBV7-9,TRBJ2-1,CASSAYNEQFF
-,-,TRBV9,TRBJ2-5,CASSVDSQETQYF